This T cell receptor beta chain derives from a study of glioma-infiltrating T cells. The iRepertoire nested amplicon-rescue multiplex PCR amplified TCR alpha and beta CDR3s from RNA. One-step reverse transcription and amplification started from about 100-400 ng of tissue mRNA or PBMC total RNA. One entry per CDR3 protein results from TCRdb running MiXCR on the multiplex PCR reads. The sample yields more than 95,000 distinct CDR3 sequences, 25% to 30% seen once. Study-wide results and limits: Gliomas, especially low-grade, showed above-expected tissue-blood divergence; non-neoplastic patients showed below. Very few CDR3 sequences were shared between tissue and blood.

With respect to this clonotype: Its target is not known.

V gave up 8 bases and J gave up 4 bases, with 17 bases separating them. This CDR3 contains 14 residues. The sequencing input was glioma tissue, nonneoplastic brain tissue, or PBMCs (not recorded which). This clonotype was obtained from a human donor with low-grade glioma or glioblastoma, undergoing nonglioma brain surgery, or in good health (not recorded which). The chain has TRBV12-3 or TRBV12-4 and TRBJ1-2; no definite D call. The CDR3 is CASDAQQPSYGYTF. The CDR3 coding sequence is TGTGCCAGCGACGCGCAACAGCCCAGCTATGGCTACACCTTC.